These 27 T cell receptor beta chains share one sample of origin, sequenced in a study of neoadjuvant nivolumab and ipilimumab in lung cancer. Sequencing used immunoSEQ multiplex PCR; TCRdb keeps in-frame clones, though not all of them. The table lists under 35,000 clones, over 75% of them singletons. The sample here was peripheral blood, taken after neoadjuvant nivolumab, alone or with ipilimumab, at or shortly before surgery. Receptors were obtained from an adult with non-small cell lung cancer.

This clone was observed a single time. This chain joins TRBV13 and TRBJ2-3; 7 bases align to TRBD1. The CDR3 spans 16 residues. Germline V gene lookup returns CDR1 PRHDT and CDR2 FYEKMQ (reference sequence). With 1 base clipped from V and 4 bases from J, the junction kept 8 bases outside the gene matches. CDR3 loop: CASSLVGQVIPDTQYF. CDR3 nucleotide sequence: TGTGCCAGCAGCTTAGTTGGACAGGTCATCCCAGATACGCAGTATTTT. Looking up the rest from reference TRBV13 and TRBJ2-3 gives the full variable domain: AAGVIQSPRHLIKEKRETATLKCYPIPRHDTVYWYQQGPGQDPQFLISFYEKMQSDKGSIPDRFSAQQFSDYHSELNMSSLELGDSALYFCASSLVGQVIPDTQYFGPGTRLTVL.

A note on this clone: Sequence at one end of the junction differs from germline and may be a read error. This chain connects TRBV11-1 to TRBJ2-2, with D perhaps TRBD2 (6 bases). Germline CDR1 and CDR2: SGHAT and FQDESV (reference sequence). This CDR3 comprises 14 residues. CDR3 in amino acids: CASSLGTQGGELFF. DNA for the CDR3: TGTGCTAGCAGCTTGGGGACTCAAGGGGGGGAGCTGTTTTTT.

The rearrangement uses TRBV7-3 and TRBJ2-5; D gene uncertain. Germline V gene lookup returns CDR1 SGHTA and CDR2 FQGTGA. The CDR3 length is 13 residues. V was clipped by 5 bases and J by 4 bases, with 11 bases between them. The CDR3 region has the DNA TGTGCCAGCAGCAACGGACCAGGAGAGACCCAGTACTTC. This gives the protein CASSNGPGETQYF. The full variable domain, rest sourced from reference TRBV7-3 and TRBJ2-5, is GAGVSQTPSNKVTEKGKYVELRCDPISGHTALYWYRQSLGQGPEFLIYFQGTGAADDSGLPNDRFFAVRPEGSVSTLKIQRTERGDSAVYLCASSNGPGETQYFGPGTRLLVL.

This clone was found once. The rearrangement links TRBV7-7 to TRBJ2-1, with unresolved D. In germline, CDR1 is SSHAT, CDR2 FNYEAQ (reference sequence). CDR3 length: 13 residues. V was pared by 3 bases and J by 5 bases, with 8 bases between. The CDR3 DNA reads as TGTGCCAGCAGCTTTAAAGAGAACAATGAGCAGTTCTTC. Protein product: CASSFKENNEQFF.

This chain uses TRBV6-5 with TRBJ2-1, with D perhaps given as TRBD1 or TRBD2 (5 bases each). V dropped 5 bases and J dropped 9 bases, with 8 bases sitting between them. This CDR3 spans 11 amino acids. CDR1 MNHEY and CDR2 SVGAGI come from the germline V gene. CDR3 DNA sequence: TGTGCCAGCAGTCGGGACGGTGAGCAGTTCTTC. Its translation is CASSRDGEQFF.

The CDR3 bases are TGTGCCAGCAGCTTAGTGCCCTGGACCCAGGCCACCCTCTACGAGCAGTACTTC. Translation gives CASSLVPWTQATLYEQYF. The rearrangement joins TRBV7-2 to TRBJ2-7; D is ambiguous. The ends were cut back, 1 base at V and 3 bases at J, with 22 bases in the middle. The CDR3 totals 18 residues. Germline loops: CDR1 SGHTA, CDR2 FQGNSA.

The chain is built from TRBV5-1 and TRBJ2-6; TRBD1 matches at 7 bases. Germline-derived CDR1 and CDR2 are SGHRS and YFSETQ. J lost 0 bases, V lost 4 bases, and 7 bases had no gene match. The CDR3 consists of 17 residues. This chain's CDR3 is CASSAKQGTSGANVLTF. CDR3 nucleotide sequence: TGCGCCAGCAGCGCTAAACAGGGGACCTCTGGGGCCAACGTCCTGACTTTC.

The V and J genes are TRBV18 and TRBJ1-6; D remains ambiguous. This CDR3 comprises 15 residues. Trimming stripped 6 bases from V and 5 bases from J, with 14 bases between. Germline V gene data show CDR1 as KGHSH and CDR2 as LQKENI. CDR3 bases: TGTGCCAGCTCCTCATTAGCCTTGGATAATTCACCCCTCCACTTT. Its translation is CASSSLALDNSPLHF. Filled out from reference TRBV18 and TRBJ1-6, the complete variable domain reads NAGVMQNPRHLVRRRGQEARLRCSPMKGHSHVYWYRQLPEEGLKFMVYLQKENIIDESGMPKERFSAEFPKEGPSILRIQQVVRGDSAAYFCASSSLALDNSPLHFGNGTRLTVT.

The rearrangement joins TRBV10-1 to TRBJ1-1; 7 bases agree with TRBD1. The CDR3 spans 14 residues. Germline trimming cut 6 bases from V and 4 bases from J; bases unmatched to any gene: 8. CDR1 and CDR2 from the germline V gene are WNHNN and SYGVQD (reference sequence). CDR3 coding DNA: TGCGCCAGCAGCCAGGGGGAGGGGGGCACTGAAGCTTTCTTT. This translates into CASSQGEGGTEAFF.

The V and J genes are TRBV27 and TRBJ1-6; D perhaps matches TRBD1 (5 bases). V was shortened by 6 bases and J by 10 bases, with 13 bases between the two germline ends. CDR3 length: 13 residues. Per germline, CDR1 MNHEY and CDR2 SMNVEV (reference sequence). In DNA form, the CDR3 reads TGTGCCAGCAGGACTTCAGGGAGGTCACCCCTCCACTTT. This encodes CASRTSGRSPLHF.

This clone has more than one count but fewer than ten. The chain has TRBV6-1 and TRBJ1-5; TRBD1 is a possible D gene (5 bases). V lost 3 bases, J lost 0 bases, and 12 bases lay in between. CDR3 size: 16 residues. From germline, CDR1 is MNHNS and CDR2 SASEGT. CDR3 region: CASSELAGYSNQPQHF. Written as DNA, the CDR3 is TGTGCCAGCAGTGAGCTAGCAGGGTATAGCAATCAGCCCCAGCATTTT.

This clone was seen only once. The V call is TRBV5-5, the J call TRBJ2-7; D gene unclear. Germline lookup yields CDR1 SGHKS and CDR2 YYEKEE (reference sequence). The CDR3 loop spans 13 amino acids. V dropped 0 bases and J dropped 7 bases, with 11 bases sitting between them. As DNA, the CDR3 is TGTGCCAGCAGCTTGGTACCCCTCGGGGAGCAGTACTTC. Translating gives CASSLVPLGEQYF.

The V gene is TRBV4-1, the J gene TRBJ2-7; D possibly corresponds to TRBD1 (5 bases). The CDR3 totals 17 residues. Deletions cut 0 bases from V and 5 bases from J, with 20 bases between. CDR1 is MGHRA and CDR2 is YSYEKL in the germline V gene. The CDR3 coding sequence is TGCGCCAGCAGCCAAGAGGTCTCTAGGCAGGGAAGGAACGAGCAGTACTTC. Translation gives CASSQEVSRQGRNEQYF.

The rearrangement links TRBV6-1 to TRBJ1-1; no clear D. Germline V lookup: CDR1 MNHNS, CDR2 SASEGT. The CDR3 runs 14 residues. Trimming removed 8 bases from V and 6 bases from J, with 19 bases in between. The CDR3 loop is CASERERSMAEAFF. As DNA, the CDR3 is TGTGCCAGCGAAAGGGAGAGGTCTATGGCTGAAGCTTTCTTT.

The chain uses TRBV11-2 and TRBJ2-7; 10 bases fit TRBD1. From germline, CDR1 is SGHAT and CDR2 FQNNGV. V shed 1 base, J shed 6 bases, and the junction held 9 bases outside the gene matches. CDR3 size: 16 residues. CDR3 residues: CASSLGTGGSQGEQYF. The CDR3 region has the DNA TGTGCCAGCAGCTTAGGGACAGGGGGTAGTCAAGGCGAGCAGTACTTC.

V gene TRBV15 combines with J gene TRBJ2-1, with 8 bases matching TRBD1. There are 13 residues in the CDR3. Unmatched junction bases numbered 2, after V lost 3 bases and J lost 7 bases. Germline CDR1 reads LNHNV; CDR2 reads YYDKDF (reference sequence). The CDR3: CATSSGTGNEQFF. DNA of the CDR3: TGTGCCACCAGCAGCGGGACAGGTAATGAGCAGTTCTTC. The full variable domain, with the rest looked up from reference TRBV15 and TRBJ2-1, is DAMVIQNPRYQVTQFGKPVTLSCSQTLNHNVMYWYQQKSSQAPKLLFHYYDKDFNNEADTPDNFQSRRPNTSFCFLDIRSPGLGDTAMYLCATSSGTGNEQFFGPGTRLTVL.

The rearrangement joins TRBV5-1 to TRBJ2-7, with 11 positions matching TRBD2. The length of the CDR3 is 16 residues. Germline trimming cut 0 bases from V and 4 bases from J; bases unmatched to any gene: 6. CDR1 and CDR2 (germline): SGHRS, YFSETQ. In DNA form, the CDR3 reads TGCGCCAGCAGCTTGGTACCTAGCGGGGGGCTGTACGAGCAGTACTTC. Translated: CASSLVPSGGLYEQYF. The full variable domain, completed using reference TRBV5-1 and TRBJ2-7, is KAGVTQTPRYLIKTRGQQVTLSCSPISGHRSVSWYQQTPGQGLQFLFEYFSETQRNKGNFPGRFSGRQFSNSRSEMNVSTLELGDSALYLCASSLVPSGGLYEQYFGPGTRLTVT.

This chain uses TRBV7-6 with TRBJ1-1; D uncertain. V lost 1 base to trimming and J lost 3 bases, with 9 bases between them. This CDR3 contains 14 residues. Per the germline V gene, CDR1 is SGHVS and CDR2 is FNYEAQ. This chain's CDR3 is CASSLGGKDTEAFF. The CDR3 nucleotides read TGTGCCAGCAGCTTAGGAGGGAAGGACACTGAAGCTTTCTTT.

The sample holds a few counts of this clone. This chain uses TRBV6-4 with TRBJ2-1, with 7 nucleotides matching TRBD1. The V segment lost 2 bases and the J segment 9 bases; nucleotides outside the gene matches: 7. This CDR3 comprises 14 residues. CDR1 and CDR2 from the germline V gene are MRHNA and SNTAGT. The CDR3 nucleotides read TGTGCCAGCAGTGACCGACAGGGACGTAGTGAGCAGTTCTTC. Protein: CASSDRQGRSEQFF.

This rearrangement joins TRBV4-1 to TRBJ1-2; the D is unclear. The germline V gene has CDR1 MGHRA and CDR2 YSYEKL. This CDR3 has 15 amino acids. The V gene lost 4 bases and the J gene lost 2 bases, with 14 bases spanning the gap. Here the CDR3 reads CASSLKSGPNYGYTF. The CDR3 bases are TGCGCCAGCAGCCTAAAATCCGGGCCGAACTATGGCTACACCTTC.

The rearrangement uses TRBV4-2 and TRBJ2-3; D uncertain. V was shortened by 0 bases and J by 3 bases, with 13 bases between the two germline ends. The length of the CDR3 is 16 residues. In germline, CDR1 is LGHNA, CDR2 YNFKEQ. The CDR3 region has the DNA TGTGCCAGCAGCCAAGATCTTTCCCAGGAGACAGATACGCAGTATTTT. It encodes CASSQDLSQETDTQYF.

The CDR3 here is CASSLALSGSLISTEAFF. CDR3 nucleotides: TGCGCCAGCAGCTTGGCCTTAAGCGGCAGCTTGATTTCCACTGAAGCTTTCTTT. The V call is TRBV5-1, the J call TRBJ1-1, with D unresolved. This CDR3 comprises 18 residues. Germline values: CDR1 SGHRS, CDR2 YFSETQ. Trimming removed 0 bases from V and 4 bases from J, with 22 bases in between.

The chain employs TRBV4-3 and TRBJ2-2; TRBD1 or TRBD2 may be the D gene (5 bases each). Looked up from germline, CDR1 is LGHNA and CDR2 is YSLEER. The V and J ends lost 4 bases and 5 bases respectively, with 14 bases between them. The CDR3 is 15 residues long. In DNA, the CDR3 is TGCGCCAGCAGCCGGGACGGCGGTATAACCGGGGAGCTGTTTTTT. This gives the protein CASSRDGGITGELFF.

The genes are TRBV7-9 and TRBJ1-4; 10 bases fit TRBD1. In germline, CDR1 is SEHNR, CDR2 FQNEAQ (reference sequence). The CDR3 consists of 15 residues. After removal of 1 base from V and 8 bases from J, the junction contained 4 bases not matched to a gene. The CDR3 loop is CASSLGGTGEEKLFF. CDR3 nucleotide sequence: TGTGCCAGCAGCTTAGGCGGGACAGGGGAAGAAAAACTGTTTTTT.

The sample holds one count of this clone. The chain combines TRBV7-6 with TRBJ2-7; 7 bases align to TRBD1. The CDR3 totals 16 residues. Trimming cost V 5 bases and J 0 bases; bases outside gene matches: 10. Per the germline V gene, CDR1 is SGHVS and CDR2 is FNYEAQ. CDR3 coding DNA: TGTGCCAGCAGCAAGCCGGGACAGAGCAGCTCCTACGAGCAGTACTTC. Amino acid sequence: CASSKPGQSSSYEQYF.

This chain joins TRBV7-9 and TRBJ2-2; D unclear. Looked up from germline, CDR1 is SEHNR and CDR2 is FQNEAQ (reference sequence). CDR3 length: 15 residues. Trimming shortened V by 3 bases and J by 8 bases, and 16 bases separated the two germline ends. CDR3 sequence: CASSFNGISKGELFF. The CDR3 DNA reads as TGTGCCAGCAGCTTCAACGGCATAAGCAAGGGGGAGCTGTTTTTT.

The gene calls are TRBV2 and TRBJ1-5, with D unresolved. The CDR3 is made up of 14 amino acids. V was shortened by 4 bases and J by 0 bases, with 7 bases between the two germline ends. Germline CDR1 and CDR2: SNHLY and FYNNEI. DNA of the CDR3: TGTGCCAGCAGTGTATACAGTAGCAATCAGCCCCAGCATTTT. This encodes CASSVYSSNQPQHF.